The entry below describes one TCR beta chain. Its antigen is undetermined. The entirety of the isolated RNA underwent reverse transcription, so expressed TCRB transcripts were sequenced. Naive, central memory and regulatory T cell samples produced a mean of roughly 3.5 million reads. Sequenced by immunoSEQ multiplex PCR; TCRdb stores in-frame clones only, minus some. This table has 23,000 or so clones, about 69% appearing once. The length of the CDR3 is 14 residues. From germline, CDR1 is SGHTA and CDR2 FQGNSA. V shed 6 bases and J 7 bases; nucleotides not matched to a gene: 6. The sample originates from a study of beta chain features in type 1 diabetes. Points from the study as a whole: Moderately but significantly shorter TCRB CDR3s were found in Type 1 diabetes patients in all four CD4+ subsets.

A sort by CD45RO/CCR7/CD25/CD127/CD95/CD27 yielded CD4+ naive, central memory, regulatory and stem cell-like memory cells. Post-sort purity exceeded 98% for all sorted populations. This TCR came from a man aged 18 to 29 with type 1 diabetes. Sequenced: Tregs from blood. V and J are TRBV7-2 and TRBJ2-2; 9 bases are a match to TRBD1. CDR3 sequence (DNA): TGTGCCAGCAGTTATACAGGGGGCATCGGGGAGCTGTTTTTT. Encoded protein: CASSYTGGIGELFF. Full variable domain (remainder filled in from reference TRBV7-2 and TRBJ2-2): GAGVSQSPSNKVTEKGKDVELRCDPISGHTALYWYRQSLGQGLEFLIYFQGNSAPDKSGLPSDRFSAERTGGSVSTLTIQRTQQEDSAVYLCASSYTGGIGELFFGEGSRLTVL.